The clone carrying this TCR beta chain occurred many times. The antigen remains undetermined. This specimen comes from a study of T cells after yellow fever vaccination. General study points: Abundant bulk-derived clonotypes could contaminate FACS-sorted repertoires.

TCRdb redid the calling of the 5' RACE reads with MiXCR, one entry per CDR3 protein. The sample has around 310,000 distinct CDR3 sequences, roughly 4% seen once. The germline V and J ends were trimmed by 0 bases and 12 bases, with 7 bases remaining between them. The CDR3 is 11 residues long. Germline V gene sequence: CDR1 SGHRS, CDR2 YFSETQ. The source material was PBMCs, sampled on the day of the yellow fever booster vaccination. This clonotype was sampled from a man younger than 35 who received the YFV17D yellow fever vaccine. The V call is TRBV5-1, the J call TRBJ2-1; D not resolved. Written as DNA, the CDR3 is TGCGCCAGCAGCTTGGACCAAGGGCAGTTCTTC. Its protein is CASSLDQGQFF.